The 5 T cell receptor beta chains presented below share a single source sample, sequenced in a study of control samples from healthy donors and cancer patients. Only in-frame clones appear in the TCRdb table, and some are missing; sequencing was by immunoSEQ multiplex PCR. This sample carries about 82,000 clones, approximately 90% of them seen once, and the ten largest clones take roughly 7%. The sequenced material came from blood. These TCRs come from a man aged 45 to 65 in good health.

The chain carries TRBV11-3 and TRBJ1-1; the D gene is possibly TRBD1 (6 bases). CDR1 is SGHNT, CDR2 YENEEA, per germline. The CDR3 length is 15 residues. Between the trimmed V and J ends, which lost 2 bases and 5 bases, there was a span of 15 bases. The CDR3 region has the DNA TGTGCCAGCAGCTTATCAGGGGAAGGGGGGACTGAAGCTTTCTTT. Its translation is CASSLSGEGGTEAFF.

The chain has TRBV6-2 or TRBV6-3 and TRBJ2-3, with 11 bases lining up with TRBD2. Trimming removed 0 bases from V and 8 bases from J; junction bases left unmatched: 1. CDR1 MNHEY and CDR2 SVGEGT come from the germline V gene. The CDR3 runs 14 residues. CDR3 DNA: TGTGCCAGCAGTTACTCTAGCGGGGGGGCTACGCAGTATTTT. It yields the protein CASSYSSGGATQYF.

The chain is built from TRBV30 and TRBJ2-1; D is uncertain. V lost 0 bases and J 8 bases, leaving 11 bases between the germline ends. Germline CDR1 reads GTSNPN; CDR2 reads SVGIG (reference sequence). The CDR3 length is 13 residues. The CDR3 sequence: CAWSVMGPYEQFF. As DNA, the CDR3 is TGTGCCTGGAGTGTAATGGGTCCGTATGAGCAGTTCTTC.

The chain employs TRBV5-6 and TRBJ2-1, with 8 bases fitting TRBD1. In germline, CDR1 is SGHDT, CDR2 YYEEEE. This CDR3 contains 12 residues. Germline trimming cut 4 bases from V and 15 bases from J; bases unmatched to any gene: 9. The CDR3 is CASSVNRGRLFF. CDR3 DNA sequence: TGTGCCAGCAGCGTAAACAGGGGGAGGCTGTTCTTC.

The chain joins TRBV6-4 to TRBJ2-2; 7 bases match TRBD1. CDR1 MRHNA and CDR2 SNTAGT come from the germline V gene. The CDR3 covers 15 residues. The trim removed 3 bases at V and 5 bases at J, leaving 6 bases unmatched. This CDR3 reads CASSETGLGTGELFF. In DNA, the CDR3 is TGTGCCAGCAGTGAGACAGGGCTTGGGACCGGGGAGCTGTTTTTT.